Following are 18 T cell receptor beta chains from one sample sequenced in a study of shared clonotypes between healthy human individuals. TCRdb's copy holds only in-frame clones and misses some; the assay was immunoSEQ multiplex PCR. This sample yields 1 million to 1.2 million clones, of which 60% to 80% are seen a single time; almost 0.9% belongs to the top ten. The sequenced sample was memory CD4+ T cells from PBMCs. As for subset: CD45RA-negative fraction. The receptors derive from a man between 18 and 29 years old in good health. Some clones in this sample may be carry-over from other donors' samples.

This chain uses TRBV25-1 with TRBJ2-3; D remains ambiguous. V lost 6 bases, J lost 5 bases, and 9 bases lay in between. This CDR3 comprises 12 residues. Germline V gene sequence: CDR1 MGHDK, CDR2 SYGVNS. The CDR3 region has the DNA TGTGCCAGCAGAGGGTCTGGAGATACGCAGTATTTT. Translated, it gives CASRGSGDTQYF.

This clone was counted a few times. V gene TRBV5-1 combines with J gene TRBJ2-2; TRBD2 agrees at 14 bases. Germline assignment: CDR1 SGHRS and CDR2 YFSETQ. V trimming: 5 bases; J trimming: 6 bases; junction bases outside the gene matches: 6. The CDR3 loop spans 16 amino acids. The CDR3 DNA is TGCGCCAGCAGACAGCCGGGACTAGCGGGAGCCGGGGAGCTGTTTTTT. Its translation is CASRQPGLAGAGELFF.

CDR3 sequence: CASSPGNRAYNEQFF. As DNA, the CDR3 is TGTGCCAGCAGCCCTGGGAACAGAGCCTACAATGAGCAGTTCTTC. The genes are TRBV2 and TRBJ2-1, with D uncertain. V gave up 6 bases and J gave up 2 bases, with 14 bases separating them. There are 15 residues in the CDR3. The V gene's germline CDR1 is SNHLY and CDR2 FYNNEI. Drawing the rest from reference TRBV2 and TRBJ2-1, the complete variable domain is EPEVTQTPSHQVTQMGQEVILRCVPISNHLYFYWYRQILGQKVEFLVSFYNNEISEKSEIFDDQFSVERPDGSNFTLKIRSTKLEDSAMYFCASSPGNRAYNEQFFGPGTRLTVL.

The chain uses TRBV7-6 and TRBJ2-7, with D hard to call. The CDR3 runs to 11 residues. The V and J ends lost 5 bases and 9 bases respectively, with 11 bases between them. Germline lookup yields CDR1 SGHVS and CDR2 FNYEAQ. The CDR3 region has the DNA TGTGCCAGCAGCCCCTCCGGACCGCAGTACTTC. Translated: CASSPSGPQYF.

Concerning this clone: This same CDR3 is encoded by further DNA sequences in the sample. V and J are TRBV2 and TRBJ2-1; D is possibly TRBD1 (6 bases). The V end was cut by 6 bases, the J end by 7 bases, with 10 bases between. There are 12 residues in the CDR3. Germline values: CDR1 SNHLY, CDR2 FYNNEI. The CDR3 loop reads CASSTQGNEQFF. The CDR3 coding sequence is TGTGCCAGCAGCACACAGGGAAATGAGCAGTTCTTC.

This chain links TRBV9 with TRBJ2-1; TRBD1 is a possible D gene (6 bases). Trimming pared 3 bases from V and 6 bases from J, leaving 16 bases between. Germline loops: CDR1 SGDLS, CDR2 YYNGEE. The CDR3 has 15 residues. DNA of the CDR3: TGTGCCAGCAGCGGAGGGACATTTTCCGCCAATGAGCAGTTCTTC. It is translated as CASSGGTFSANEQFF. Using reference TRBV9 and TRBJ2-1 for the parts outside the CDR3, the full variable domain is DSGVTQTPKHLITATGQRVTLRCSPRSGDLSVYWYQQSLDQGLQFLIQYYNGEERAKGNILERFSAQQFPDLHSELNLSSLELGDSALYFCASSGGTFSANEQFFGPGTRLTVL.

The J gene is TRBJ2-1, the V gene TRBV9; tentative D call: TRBD2 (5 bases). There are 16 residues in the CDR3. Trimming shortened V by 0 bases and J by 1 base, and 11 bases separated the two germline ends. Germline V CDR1 and CDR2: SGDLS, YYNGEE. The CDR3 nucleotides are TGTGCCAGCAGCGTAGAGCAGCGGAGTTCCTACAATGAGCAGTTCTTC. Translating gives CASSVEQRSSYNEQFF.

The chain recombines TRBV11-2 with TRBJ1-2; tentatively, D is TRBD1 (6 bases). V lost 0 bases, J lost 10 bases, and 15 bases lay in between. The CDR3 contains 14 residues. From germline, CDR1 is SGHAT and CDR2 FQNNGV. The CDR3 DNA follows: TGTGCCAGCAGCTTAGATCTGACAGGCCTGGCCTACACCTTC. Translating it yields CASSLDLTGLAYTF.

The chain employs TRBV4-2 and TRBJ2-1; D is uncertain. V lost 1 base to trimming and J lost 8 bases, with 9 bases between them. The CDR3 is made up of 13 amino acids. The V gene's germline CDR1 is LGHNA and CDR2 YNFKEQ. For the CDR3, the DNA is TGTGCCAGCAGCCAAGTTGGGCTAGATGAGCAGTTCTTC. Its protein is CASSQVGLDEQFF.

The sample holds a few counts of this clone. CDR3 DNA: TGTGCCAGCAGCGTAGGAGCGGGAGGGCTTGGAGATACGCAGTATTTT. It encodes CASSVGAGGLGDTQYF. The chain is built from TRBV9 and TRBJ2-3, with TRBD2 matching over 10 bases. V was clipped by 0 bases and J by 5 bases; unmatched bases: 6. CDR3 length equals 16 residues. Germline V gene data show CDR1 as SGDLS and CDR2 as YYNGEE.

The chain uses TRBV2 and TRBJ2-3; 7 bases are shared with TRBD2. Germline V lookup: CDR1 SNHLY, CDR2 FYNNEI. This CDR3 region has 16 residues. V was pared by 7 bases and J by 2 bases, with 12 bases of the junction left unmatched. For the CDR3, the DNA is TGTGCCAGCAATCGACTAGCATTGGGGGTCACAGATACGCAGTATTTT. This sequence encodes CASNRLALGVTDTQYF.

This clone was seen only once. The chain has TRBV28 and TRBJ1-5; D call uncertain. Between the trimmed V and J ends, which lost 2 bases and 0 bases, there was a span of 11 bases. This CDR3 has 16 amino acids. CDR1 MDHEN and CDR2 SYDVKM come from the germline V gene. The CDR3 nucleotides are TGTGCCAGCAGTTTACTCTCAGGCGCTAGCAATCAGCCCCAGCATTTT. Protein product: CASSLLSGASNQPQHF.

Concerning this clone: This same CDR3 is encoded by further DNA sequences in the sample. V usage is TRBV11-2 and J usage is TRBJ2-7; tentative D call: TRBD2 (6 bases). Trimming stripped 5 bases from V and 4 bases from J, with 15 bases between. Germline CDR1 and CDR2: SGHAT and FQNNGV. The CDR3 runs to 14 residues. The CDR3 reads CASSLAGGAYEQYF. The CDR3 region has the DNA TGTGCCAGCAGCCTGGCTGGCGGGGCTTACGAGCAGTACTTC.

This clone was found once. The CDR3 loop is CASSLAGRVYEQYF. The CDR3 DNA follows: TGTGCCAGCAGCTTAGCCGGGAGGGTTTACGAGCAGTACTTC. The chain carries TRBV7-9 and TRBJ2-7, with 8 bases matching TRBD2. This CDR3 contains 14 residues. Germline CDR1 and CDR2: SEHNR and FQNEAQ (reference sequence). The J segment lost 4 bases and the V segment lost 0 bases, leaving 2 bases of the junction unmatched.

This clone was found a few times. This chain connects TRBV18 to TRBJ1-3, with 7 bases aligning to TRBD1. The V segment lost 6 bases and the J segment 0 bases; nucleotides outside the gene matches: 8. The length of the CDR3 is 16 residues. The germline V gene encodes CDR1 KGHSH and CDR2 LQKENI. The CDR3: CASSQGQPTSGNTIYF. CDR3 DNA: TGTGCCAGCTCGCAGGGACAGCCTACCTCTGGAAACACCATATATTTT.

The gene calls are TRBV4-1 and TRBJ2-5; D not certain. Trimming left V 1 base short and J 6 bases short, with 9 bases between. The CDR3 consists of 13 residues. CDR1 is MGHRA, CDR2 YSYEKL, per germline. The CDR3 coding sequence is TGCGCCAGCAGCCAAGGAGGTGGGCAGACCCAGTACTTC. Translation: CASSQGGGQTQYF.

V and J are TRBV25-1 and TRBJ1-4; D unclear. This CDR3 comprises 12 residues. Trimming took off 2 bases at V and 5 bases at J, with 3 bases between the two ends. Germline V gene lookup returns CDR1 MGHDK and CDR2 SYGVNS. The CDR3: CASSERNEKLFF. DNA of the CDR3: TGTGCCAGCAGTGAAAGGAATGAAAAACTGTTTTTT.

The chain carries TRBV5-5 and TRBJ2-7, with 8 nucleotides matching TRBD1. J was trimmed by 3 bases and V by 1 base; bases with no gene match: 6. The length of the CDR3 is 15 residues. The germline CDR1 and CDR2 sequences are SGHKS and YYEKEE (reference sequence). CDR3 bases: TGTGCCAGCAGCTTGATCGCAGGGGGCGACTACGAGCAGTACTTC. This codes for CASSLIAGGDYEQYF.